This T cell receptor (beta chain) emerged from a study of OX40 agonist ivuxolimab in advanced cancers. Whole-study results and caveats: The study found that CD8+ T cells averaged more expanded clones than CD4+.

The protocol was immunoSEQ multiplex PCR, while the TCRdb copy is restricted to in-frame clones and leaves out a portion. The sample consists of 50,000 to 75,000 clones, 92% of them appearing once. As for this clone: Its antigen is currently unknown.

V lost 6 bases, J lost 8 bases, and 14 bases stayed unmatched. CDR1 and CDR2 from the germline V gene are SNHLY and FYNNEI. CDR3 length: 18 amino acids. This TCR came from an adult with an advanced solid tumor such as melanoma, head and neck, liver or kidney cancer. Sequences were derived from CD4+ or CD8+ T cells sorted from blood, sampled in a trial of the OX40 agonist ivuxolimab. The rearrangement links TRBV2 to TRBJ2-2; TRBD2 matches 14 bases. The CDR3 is CASSAPGLAGAGRGELFF. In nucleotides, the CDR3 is TGTGCCAGCAGCGCTCCGGGACTAGCGGGAGCAGGAAGGGGGGAGCTGTTTTTT. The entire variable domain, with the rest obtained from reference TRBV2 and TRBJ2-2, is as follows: EPEVTQTPSHQVTQMGQEVILRCVPISNHLYFYWYRQILGQKVEFLVSFYNNEISEKSEIFDDQFSVERPDGSNFTLKIRSTKLEDSAMYFCASSAPGLAGAGRGELFFGEGSRLTVL.